The 5 T cell receptor beta chains given below trace back to one sample, sequenced in a study of blood T cell repertoires in COVID-19. TCRdb's copy holds only in-frame clones and misses some; the assay was immunoSEQ multiplex PCR. Of 150,000 to 200,000 clones listed, 70% to 90% are singletons. The specimen was PBMCs or T cells enriched from blood (not recorded which). The receptor source for this set is a man aged 40-49 years who had recovered from COVID-19.

The rearrangement joins TRBV24-1 to TRBJ2-3; no reliable D call. Trimming removed 5 bases from V and 1 base from J, with 9 bases in between. CDR1 is KGHDR and CDR2 is SFDVKD in the germline V gene. The CDR3 is 14 amino acids. CDR3 residues: CATSVTQGTDTQYF. The CDR3 DNA follows: TGTGCCACCAGTGTTACCCAGGGCACAGATACGCAGTATTTT.

The chain recombines TRBV2 with TRBJ1-2; maybe TRBD1 (5 bases). V lost 3 bases and J 4 bases, leaving 12 bases between the germline ends. Germline loops: CDR1 SNHLY, CDR2 FYNNEI. This CDR3 is 14 amino acids long. This CDR3 is CASSDTGLSYGYTF. The CDR3 DNA follows: TGTGCCAGCAGTGATACAGGCCTAAGCTATGGCTACACCTTC.

The rearrangement joins TRBV5-1 to TRBJ2-3; D gene ambiguous. Per germline, CDR1 SGHRS and CDR2 YFSETQ. This CDR3 is built from 14 residues. Trimming left V 4 bases short and J 1 base short, with 10 bases between. Written as DNA, the CDR3 is TGCGCCAGCAGCCACCGGGTGGGCACAGATACGCAGTATTTT. This sequence encodes CASSHRVGTDTQYF.

J is TRBJ2-2 and V is TRBV29-1; unclear D gene. V was cut by 5 bases and J by 2 bases, with 6 bases left in between. The CDR3 totals 12 residues. Germline lookup yields CDR1 SQVTM and CDR2 ANQGSEA. The CDR3 is CSVSTNTGELFF. The DNA for the CDR3 is TGCAGCGTTTCTACCAACACCGGGGAGCTGTTTTTT.

The J gene is TRBJ1-1, the V gene TRBV4-2, with D possibly being TRBD1 (5 bases). The CDR3 is made up of 15 amino acids. The ends were cut back, 4 bases at V and 5 bases at J, with 17 bases in the middle. The germline V gene encodes CDR1 LGHNA and CDR2 YNFKEQ. CDR3 DNA sequence: TGTGCCAGCAGCCCAACTGGCGCGGGGACGACTGAAGCTTTCTTT. It specifies CASSPTGAGTTEAFF.